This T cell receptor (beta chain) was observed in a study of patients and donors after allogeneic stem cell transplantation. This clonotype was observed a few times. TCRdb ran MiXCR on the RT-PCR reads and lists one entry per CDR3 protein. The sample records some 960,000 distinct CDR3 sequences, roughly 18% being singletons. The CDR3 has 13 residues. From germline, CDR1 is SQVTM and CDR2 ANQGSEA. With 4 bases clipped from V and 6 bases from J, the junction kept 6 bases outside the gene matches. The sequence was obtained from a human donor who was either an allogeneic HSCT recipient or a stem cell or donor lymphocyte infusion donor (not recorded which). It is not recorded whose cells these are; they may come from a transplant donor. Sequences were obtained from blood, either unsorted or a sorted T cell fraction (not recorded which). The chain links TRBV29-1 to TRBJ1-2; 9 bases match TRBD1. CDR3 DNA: TGCAGCGTTGGAAAGGGACAGGGAAATGGCTACACCTTC. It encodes CSVGKGQGNGYTF.